This record covers a single T cell receptor beta chain. This sample stems from a study of shared clonotypes between healthy human individuals. The overall study: Each donor had three CD4 naive, three CD4 memory, two CD8 naive and one CD8 memory plate.

CDR1 and CDR2 (germline): MNHNS, SASEGT. There are 13 residues in the CDR3. V lost 4 bases and J lost 5, with 8 bases in between. The protocol was immunoSEQ multiplex PCR, while the TCRdb copy is restricted to in-frame clones and leaves out a portion. The data hold about 1 million clones, with under 80% observed a single time. Sequenced material: memory CD4+ T cells sorted from blood. Specified subset: CD45RA-negative fraction. The receptor was isolated from a man between 18 and 35 years old in good health. The chain joins TRBV6-1 to TRBJ1-4; TRBD1 is a possible D gene (5 bases). The CDR3: CASSGQPNEKLFF. DNA for the CDR3: TGTGCCAGCAGTGGACAGCCCAATGAAAAACTGTTTTTT.